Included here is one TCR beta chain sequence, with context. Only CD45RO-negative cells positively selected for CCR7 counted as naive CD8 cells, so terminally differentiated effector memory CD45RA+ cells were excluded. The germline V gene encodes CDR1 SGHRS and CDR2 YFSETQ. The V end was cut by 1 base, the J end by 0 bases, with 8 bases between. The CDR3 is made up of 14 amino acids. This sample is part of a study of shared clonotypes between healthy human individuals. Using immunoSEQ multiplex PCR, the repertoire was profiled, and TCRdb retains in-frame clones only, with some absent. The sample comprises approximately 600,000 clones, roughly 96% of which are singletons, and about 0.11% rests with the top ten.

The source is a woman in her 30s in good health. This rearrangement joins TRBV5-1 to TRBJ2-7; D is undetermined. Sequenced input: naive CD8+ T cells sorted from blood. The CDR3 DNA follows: TGCGCCAGCAGCTTGTGGCCCAGCTCCTACGAGCAGTACTTC. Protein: CASSLWPSSYEQYF.